This TCR beta chain was sequenced during a study of T-cell memory formation after mild COVID-19. Study-level points and caveats: The CD4+ clones that contracted clustered mainly within CM and EM, and the CD8+ clones concentrated in EMRA.

TCRdb recomputed calls from the 5' RACE reads with MiXCR, one row per CDR3 protein. In the table there are 70,000 to 100,000 distinct CDR3 sequences, more than 10% of which are singletons. In this sample, this clonotype turned up many times. Antigen specificity is unknown. The origin of this receptor is an adult woman who had mild COVID-19 (a few samples of this study predate the infection). Cell type and time point are not known. What was sequenced was PBMCs or a T cell subset sorted from them (not recorded which).

The CDR3 region has the DNA TGTGCCAGCAGCGGGGACTATACCTACGAGCAGTACTTC. Its translation is CASSGDYTYEQYF. V and J are TRBV5-6 and TRBJ2-7; 7 nucleotides line up with TRBD2. The CDR3 is 13 residues long. Germline-derived CDR1 and CDR2 are SGHDT and YYEEEE. Germline trimming cut 4 bases from V and 2 bases from J; bases unmatched to any gene: 3.